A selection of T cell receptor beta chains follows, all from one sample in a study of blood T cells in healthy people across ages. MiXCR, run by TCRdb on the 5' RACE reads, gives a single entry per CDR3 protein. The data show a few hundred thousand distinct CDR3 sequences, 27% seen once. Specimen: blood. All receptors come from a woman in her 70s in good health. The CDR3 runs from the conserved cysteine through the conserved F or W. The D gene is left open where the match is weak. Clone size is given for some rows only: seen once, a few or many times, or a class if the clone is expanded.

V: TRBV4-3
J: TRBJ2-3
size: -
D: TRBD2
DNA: TGCGCCAGCAGCCATCAACTAGCGGGGAACACAGATACGCAGTATTTT
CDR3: CASSHQLAGNTDTQYF

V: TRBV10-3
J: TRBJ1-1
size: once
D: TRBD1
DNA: TGTGCCATCAGTGACCACAGGGGAGGTGACACTGAAGCTTTCTTT
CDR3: CAISDHRGGDTEAFF

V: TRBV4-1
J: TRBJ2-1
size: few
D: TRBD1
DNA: TGCGCCAGCAGCCAGGACAGGGGGCAGCGAATTGAGCAGTTCTTC
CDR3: CASSQDRGQRIEQFF

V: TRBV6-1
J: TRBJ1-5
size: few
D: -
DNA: TGTGCCAGCAGACGCAGACGGGGCGGGAGCAATCAGCCCCAGCATTTT
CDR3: CASRRRRGGSNQPQHF

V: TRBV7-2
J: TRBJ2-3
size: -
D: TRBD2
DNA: TGTGCCAGCAGCTTACAGAGCGGGGGGTTTACAGATACGCAGTATTTT
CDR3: CASSLQSGGFTDTQYF

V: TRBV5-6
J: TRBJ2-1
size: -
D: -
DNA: TGTGCCAGCAGCTTGGAGACTGAGCAGTTCTTC
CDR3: CASSLETEQFF

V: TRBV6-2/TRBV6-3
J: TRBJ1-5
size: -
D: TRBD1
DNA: TGTGCCAGCAGTTACGGGACAGGGGGCGGTCAGCCCCAGCATTTT
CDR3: CASSYGTGGGQPQHF

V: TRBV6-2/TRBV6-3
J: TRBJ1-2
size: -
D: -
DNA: TGTGCCAGCAGCCGCTCCGGGGTGACCCAGATGTATGGCTACACCTTC
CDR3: CASSRSGVTQMYGYTF

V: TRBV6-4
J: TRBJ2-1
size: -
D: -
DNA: TGTGCCAGCAGTGACTCTGGCGGGGAGCAGTTCTTC
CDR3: CASSDSGGEQFF

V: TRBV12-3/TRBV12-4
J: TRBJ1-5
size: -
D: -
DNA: TGTGCCAGCAGTTTAAAGGCCGGGGGCGGTCAGCCCCAGCATTTT
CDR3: CASSLKAGGGQPQHF

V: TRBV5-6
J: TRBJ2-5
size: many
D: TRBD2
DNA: TGTGCCAGCAGCTTGTTAGGCCGGGGGGGGGTAGAGACCCAGTACTTC
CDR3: CASSLLGRGGVETQYF

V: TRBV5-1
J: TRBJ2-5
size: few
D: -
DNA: TGCGCCAGCAGCCGGAATGGGGCAACCCAAGAGACCCAGTACTTC
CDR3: CASSRNGATQETQYF

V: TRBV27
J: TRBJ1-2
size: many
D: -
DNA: TGTGCCAGCAGTTTGGACCTTAACTATGGCTACACCTTC
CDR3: CASSLDLNYGYTF

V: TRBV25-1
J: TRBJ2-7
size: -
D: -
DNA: TGTGCCAGCAGTGACGACAGCTTGTTTGGCTGCGAGCAGTACTTC
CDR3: CASSDDSLFGCEQYF

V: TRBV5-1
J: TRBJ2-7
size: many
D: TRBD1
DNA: TGCGCCAGCAGCCTTGACAGGGCCAGGGGGGAGCAGTACTTC
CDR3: CASSLDRARGEQYF

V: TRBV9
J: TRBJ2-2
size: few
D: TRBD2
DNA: TGTGCCAGCAGCCCCCGGATAGCGGGGGATACCGGGGAGCTGTTTTTT
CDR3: CASSPRIAGDTGELFF

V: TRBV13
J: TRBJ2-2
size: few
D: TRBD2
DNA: TGTGCCAGCAGCCCGAGAAACCCTCTAGCGGGGGACGACACCGGGGAGCTGTTTTTT
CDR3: CASSPRNPLAGDDTGELFF

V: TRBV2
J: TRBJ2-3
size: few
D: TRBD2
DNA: TGTGCCAGCATTTATAGCGGGTCCACAGATACGCAGTATTTT
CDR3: CASIYSGSTDTQYF

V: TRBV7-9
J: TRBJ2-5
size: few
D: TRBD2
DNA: TGTGCCAGCGTCCTAGCGGGGGTCCAAGAGACCCAGTACTTC
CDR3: CASVLAGVQETQYF

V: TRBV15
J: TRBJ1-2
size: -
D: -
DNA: TGTGCCACCAGCACGGGTGGGGGGGTAAACTATGGCTACACCTTC
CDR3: CATSTGGGVNYGYTF

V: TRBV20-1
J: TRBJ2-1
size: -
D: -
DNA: TGCAGTGCTGGCCAACAAAGAGACTCCAATGAGCAGTTCTTC
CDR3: CSAGQQRDSNEQFF

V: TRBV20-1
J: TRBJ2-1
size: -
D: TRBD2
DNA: TGCAGTGCTGGGGTAGCGGGGGGGCGACCTGGCTCCTACAATGAGCAGTTCTTC
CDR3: CSAGVAGGRPGSYNEQFF

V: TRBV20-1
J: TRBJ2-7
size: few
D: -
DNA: TGCAGTGCTAGCGGCGGAACCTACGAGCAGTACTTC
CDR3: CSASGGTYEQYF

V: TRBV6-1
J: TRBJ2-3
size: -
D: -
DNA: TGTGCCAGCAGTGAAGCGCGGGCAGATACGCAGTATTTT
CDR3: CASSEARADTQYF

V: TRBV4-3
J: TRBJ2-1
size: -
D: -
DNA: TGCGCCAGCAGCCAAGATTTGGCCGTTAATGAGCAGTTCTTC
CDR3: CASSQDLAVNEQFF

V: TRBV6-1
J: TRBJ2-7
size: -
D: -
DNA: TGTGCCAGCAGGCTCTCGATGACAGGCCCCTACGAGCAGTACTTC
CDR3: CASRLSMTGPYEQYF

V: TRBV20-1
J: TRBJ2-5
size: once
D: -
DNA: TGCAGTGCTAGCATGGCGGCGATCGTCACTGAGACCCAGTACTTC
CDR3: CSASMAAIVTETQYF

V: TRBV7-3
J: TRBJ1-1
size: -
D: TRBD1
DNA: TGTGCCAGCAGCTTGTATCAAGGACAGGTTAGCACTGAAGCTTTCTTT
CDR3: CASSLYQGQVSTEAFF

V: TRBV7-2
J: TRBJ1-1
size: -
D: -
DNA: TGTGCCAGCACCCTAGACGGGGCGAGGGCTGAAGCTTTCTTT
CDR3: CASTLDGARAEAFF

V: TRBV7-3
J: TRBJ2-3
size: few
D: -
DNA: TGTGCCAGCAGCCCATTTACGAGGGGAGCAGATACGCAGTATTTT
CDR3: CASSPFTRGADTQYF

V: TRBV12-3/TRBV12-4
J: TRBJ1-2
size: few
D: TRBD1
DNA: TGTGCCAGCAGCCGGCGGACAGGGCCTAACTATGGCTACACCTTC
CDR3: CASSRRTGPNYGYTF

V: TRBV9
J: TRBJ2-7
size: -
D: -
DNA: TGTGCCAGCAGCGCCGGGGTTAGCTCCTACGAGCAGTACTTC
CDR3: CASSAGVSSYEQYF

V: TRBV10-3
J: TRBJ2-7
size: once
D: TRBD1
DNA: TGTGCCATCAGTGAGTCCTATGCCGGGACAGGGTACGAGCAGTACTTC
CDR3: CAISESYAGTGYEQYF

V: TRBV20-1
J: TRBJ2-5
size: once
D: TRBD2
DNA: TGCAGTGCTCCCAGCGGGGGGGCCTGGGAGATCCAGTACTTC
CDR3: CSAPSGGAWEIQYF

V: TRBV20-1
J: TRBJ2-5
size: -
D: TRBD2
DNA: TGCAGTGCTAGGACTAGCGGGGGGCCCCAAGAGACCCAGTACTTC
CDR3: CSARTSGGPQETQYF

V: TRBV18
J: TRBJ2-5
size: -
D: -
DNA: TGTGCCAGCTCACCACCTCAGGGACAAGAGACCCAGTACTTC
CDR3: CASSPPQGQETQYF

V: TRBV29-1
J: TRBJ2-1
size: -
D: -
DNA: TGCAGCGTTGTAGTGGTGCCGAGTGGAGAGACCCAGCACTTC
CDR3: CSVVVVPSGETQHF

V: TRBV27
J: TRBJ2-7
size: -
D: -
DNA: TGTGCCAGCAGTTTATCAGGTCAGGCCTACGAGCAGTACTTC
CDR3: CASSLSGQAYEQYF

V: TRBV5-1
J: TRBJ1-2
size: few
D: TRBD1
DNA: TGCGCCAGCAGCATGGAGACAGGGGGTCGAGGTGGCTACACCTTC
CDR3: CASSMETGGRGGYTF

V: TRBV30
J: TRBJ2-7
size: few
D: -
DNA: TGTGCCTGGAGTAAGTTCACGGAGTTGGACGAGCAGTACTTC
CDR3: CAWSKFTELDEQYF

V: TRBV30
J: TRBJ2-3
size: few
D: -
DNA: TGTGCCTGGATGGGCCTATGGGGGGCAGATACGCAGTATTTT
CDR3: CAWMGLWGADTQYF

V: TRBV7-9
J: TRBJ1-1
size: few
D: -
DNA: TGTGCCAGCAGCTTGGGGGGGATTAACACTGAAGCTTTCTTT
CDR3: CASSLGGINTEAFF

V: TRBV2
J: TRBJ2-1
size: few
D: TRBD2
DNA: TGTGCCAGCAGTCCAGGGAGGGCTAAAAATGAGCAGTTCTTC
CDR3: CASSPGRAKNEQFF

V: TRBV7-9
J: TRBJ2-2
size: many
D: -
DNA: TGTGCCAGCAGCCCGTGGGGCGAGAACACCGGGGAGCTGTTTTTT
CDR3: CASSPWGENTGELFF

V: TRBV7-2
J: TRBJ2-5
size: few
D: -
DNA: TGTGCCAGCAGCTCGGCGGGACGGACCCAGTACTTC
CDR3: CASSSAGRTQYF

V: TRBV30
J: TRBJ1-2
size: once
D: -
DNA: TGTGCCTGGGAGGGGGGACGCTACACCTTC
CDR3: CAWEGGRYTF

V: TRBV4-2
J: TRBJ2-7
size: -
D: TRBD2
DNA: TGTGCCAGCAGCCAAGCTAGCGGGGTCACCTACTACGAGCAGTACTTC
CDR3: CASSQASGVTYYEQYF

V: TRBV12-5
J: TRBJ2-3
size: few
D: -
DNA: TGTGCTAGTGGCTCTAGCTCAGATACGCAGTATTTT
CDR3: CASGSSSDTQYF

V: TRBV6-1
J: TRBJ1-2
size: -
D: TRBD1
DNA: TGTGCCAGCAGTGACCATTCGGCGGGACAGGGGGTCGAGGGCTATGGCTACACCTTC
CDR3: CASSDHSAGQGVEGYGYTF

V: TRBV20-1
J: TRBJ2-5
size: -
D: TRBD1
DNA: TGCAGTTCCTCGGGACAGGGGCAAGAGACCCAGTACTTC
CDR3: CSSSGQGQETQYF

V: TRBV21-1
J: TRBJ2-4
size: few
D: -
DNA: TGTGCCAGCAGCAAAGTGGCAGACAGGGGGCGCAGGGTGGCCAAAAACATTCAGTACTTC
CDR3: CASSKVADRGRRVAKNIQYF

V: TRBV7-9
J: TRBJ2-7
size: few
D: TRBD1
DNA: TGTGCCAGCAGCGAGGGACAGACCTACGAGCAGTACTTC
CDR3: CASSEGQTYEQYF